These 10 T cell receptor beta chains were all obtained from the same sample, sequenced in a study of T cell repertoires in cytomegalovirus infection. No antigen has been assigned to these receptors. TCRdb independently ran MiXCR on the reads; one entry per CDR3 protein. The sample carries about 920,000 distinct CDR3 sequences, approximately 33% recorded once. The sequenced sample was cultured CD8+ T cells from PBMCs, obtained from culture after CMV antigen stimulation. Receptors were obtained from a human donor in good health (CMV status not recorded). Some clones in this sample may be carry-over from other donors' samples.

In its sample, this clonotype was seen many times. A read error may produce the germline difference seen at one junction end. V and J are TRBV19 and TRBJ2-3; D may be TRBD2 (7 bases). The length of the CDR3 is 18 residues. Germline lookup yields CDR1 LNHDA and CDR2 SQIVND (reference sequence). The CDR3 is CASSIGGRGGASTDTQYF. CDR3 coding DNA: TGTGCCAGTAGTATAGGAGGAAGGGGGGGGGCCAGCACGGATACGCAGTATTTT.

V usage is TRBV6-1 and J usage is TRBJ1-1, with D uncertain. Looked up from germline, CDR1 is MNHNS and CDR2 is SASEGT. CDR3 length equals 15 residues. V was clipped by 7 bases and J by 11 bases, with 26 bases between them. CDR3 nucleotide sequence: TGTGCCAGCAACACCCAACGGACCCCGGCCCCCGACGCTTTCTTT. This encodes CASNTQRTPAPDAFF.

The count of this clonotype is one. It may be a read error: a sequence one base away is much more abundant. The chain has TRBV7-2 and TRBJ2-1; D may correspond to TRBD1 or TRBD2 (6 bases each). Germline V gene data show CDR1 as SGHTA and CDR2 as FQGNSA. Trimming took 1 base from V and 7 from J, leaving 23 bases between them. The CDR3 is made up of 18 amino acids. Written as DNA, the CDR3 is TGTGCCAGCAGCTTAGGACCCTACGCGACCGAGGGGGGTAATGAGCAGTTCTTC. It yields the protein CASSLGPYATEGGNEQFF.

This clonotype turned up a few times. This CDR3 is CATSRGATSTDTQYF. The CDR3 DNA sequence: TGTGCCACCAGCAGGGGAGCTACTAGCACAGATACGCAGTATTTT. The V gene is TRBV24-1, the J gene TRBJ2-3, with a possible D match to TRBD1 (6 bases). V lost 7 bases and J 0 bases, leaving 13 bases between the germline ends. From germline, CDR1 is KGHDR and CDR2 SFDVKD. This CDR3 region has 15 residues.

In its sample, this clonotype was seen a few times. The rearrangement joins TRBV27 to TRBJ1-1, with TRBD1 identical over 8 bases. The V gene's germline CDR1 is MNHEY and CDR2 SMNVEV (reference sequence). This CDR3 spans 18 amino acids. J was trimmed by 5 bases and V by 5 bases; bases with no gene match: 19. CDR3 DNA: TGTGCCAGCAGTCCATACCGGACAGGGCTTTTATGGGGGACTGAAGCTTTCTTT. Encoded protein: CASSPYRTGLLWGTEAFF.

The chain has TRBV6-5 and TRBJ2-5, with TRBD1 as a possible D gene (6 bases). Germline CDR1 MNHEY, CDR2 SVGAGI. Trimming stripped 4 bases from V and 4 bases from J, with 16 bases between. The CDR3 is made up of 15 amino acids. CDR3 region: CASSSWDMARETQYF. As DNA, the CDR3 is TGTGCCAGCAGTTCCTGGGACATGGCCCGAGAGACCCAGTACTTC.

The chain links TRBV6-1 to TRBJ2-1, with 10 bases fitting TRBD1. The CDR3 contains 16 residues. Germline CDR1 reads MNHNS; CDR2 reads SASEGT. Trimming cost V 4 bases and J 1 base; bases outside gene matches: 4. The CDR3 spells CASSGRDRGSYNEQFF. CDR3 nucleotide sequence: TGTGCCAGCAGTGGGCGGGACAGGGGTTCCTACAATGAGCAGTTCTTC.

This clonotype was recorded at least ten times. The chain couples TRBV12-3 or TRBV12-4 to TRBJ2-7; no firm D call. The CDR3 is made up of 13 amino acids. Trimming pared 5 bases from V and 0 bases from J, leaving 8 bases between. CDR3 protein: CASSHLSSYEQYF. The DNA for the CDR3 is TGTGCCAGCAGTCACCTTAGCTCCTACGAGCAGTACTTC.

This clonotype was observed at least ten times. In nucleotides, the CDR3 is TGTGCCAGCAGCCCCCCGAATGGCAACACTGAAGCTTTCTTT. This codes for CASSPPNGNTEAFF. This sequence joins TRBV7-8 and TRBJ1-1, with D uncertain. The CDR3 extends over 14 amino acids. Germline V lookup: CDR1 SGHVS, CDR2 FQNEAQ. The V end was cut by 5 bases, the J end by 2 bases, with 12 bases between.

This clonotype was recorded at least ten times. This rearrangement joins TRBV27 to TRBJ1-1, with a tentative D call TRBD1 (5 bases). Trimming stripped 0 bases from V and 4 bases from J, with 12 bases between. Germline CDR1 reads MNHEY; CDR2 reads SMNVEV (reference sequence). The CDR3 contains 15 residues. CDR3 loop: CASSLSGGGGTEAFF. The CDR3 coding sequence is TGTGCCAGCAGTTTATCTGGGGGAGGAGGCACTGAAGCTTTCTTT.